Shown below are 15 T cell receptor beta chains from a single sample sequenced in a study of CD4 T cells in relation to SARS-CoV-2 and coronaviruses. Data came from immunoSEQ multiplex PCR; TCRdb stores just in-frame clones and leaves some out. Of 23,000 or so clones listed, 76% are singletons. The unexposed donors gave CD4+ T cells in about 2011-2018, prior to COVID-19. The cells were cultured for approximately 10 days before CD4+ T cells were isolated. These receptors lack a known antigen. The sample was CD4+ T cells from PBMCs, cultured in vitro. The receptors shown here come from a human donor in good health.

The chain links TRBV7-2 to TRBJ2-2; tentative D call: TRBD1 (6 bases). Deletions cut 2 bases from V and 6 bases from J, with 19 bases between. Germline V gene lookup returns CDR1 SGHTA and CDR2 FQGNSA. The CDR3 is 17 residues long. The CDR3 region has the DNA TGTGCCAGCAGCTTAAGGGGGACCACCGGTTCCCCCGGGGAGCTGTTTTTT. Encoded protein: CASSLRGTTGSPGELFF.

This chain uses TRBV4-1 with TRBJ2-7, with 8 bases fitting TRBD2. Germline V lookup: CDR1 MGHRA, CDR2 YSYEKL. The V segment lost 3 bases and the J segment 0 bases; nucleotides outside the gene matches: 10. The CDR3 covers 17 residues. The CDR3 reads CASSHPGTSISSYEQYF. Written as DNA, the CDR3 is TGCGCCAGCAGCCACCCCGGGACTAGTATCAGCTCCTACGAGCAGTACTTC.

The CDR3 DNA is TGTGCCAGCAGCGTAGGTCTTCGGGGGGCTGAAGCTTTCTTT. Amino acids: CASSVGLRGAEAFF. This chain uses TRBV9 with TRBJ1-1, with TRBD1 as a possible D gene (5 bases). The CDR3 is 14 residues long. Germline CDR1 is SGDLS and CDR2 is YYNGEE. The V gene lost 0 bases and the J gene lost 6 bases, with 12 bases spanning the gap.

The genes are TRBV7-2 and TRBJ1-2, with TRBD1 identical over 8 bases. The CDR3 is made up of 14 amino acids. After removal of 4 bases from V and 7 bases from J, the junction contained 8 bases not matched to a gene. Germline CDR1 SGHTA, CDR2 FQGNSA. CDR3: CASSSIRGHGGYTF. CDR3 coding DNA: TGTGCCAGCAGCTCAATCAGGGGGCACGGTGGCTACACCTTC.

This CDR3 reads CASSIPGKETQYF. The DNA of the CDR3 is TGTGCCAGTAGTATCCCAGGGAAGGAGACCCAGTACTTC. V usage is TRBV19 and J usage is TRBJ2-5, with TRBD1 as a possible D gene (5 bases). V was pared by 3 bases and J by 5 bases, with 10 bases between. The germline gives CDR1 LNHDA, CDR2 SQIVND (reference sequence). This CDR3 spans 13 amino acids.

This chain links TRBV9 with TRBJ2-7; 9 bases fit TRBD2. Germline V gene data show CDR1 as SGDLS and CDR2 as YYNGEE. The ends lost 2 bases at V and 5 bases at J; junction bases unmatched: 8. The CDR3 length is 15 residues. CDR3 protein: CASSVVAGGWHEQYF. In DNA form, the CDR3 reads TGTGCCAGCAGCGTGGTGGCGGGAGGGTGGCACGAGCAGTACTTC.

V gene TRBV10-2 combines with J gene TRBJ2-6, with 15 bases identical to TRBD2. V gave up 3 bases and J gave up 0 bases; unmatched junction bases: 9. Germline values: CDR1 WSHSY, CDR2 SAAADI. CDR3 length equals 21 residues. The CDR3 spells CASSDPGGTSGGSSGANVLTF. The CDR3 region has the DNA TGCGCCAGCAGTGACCCCGGAGGGACTAGCGGGGGGAGCTCTGGGGCCAACGTCCTGACTTTC.

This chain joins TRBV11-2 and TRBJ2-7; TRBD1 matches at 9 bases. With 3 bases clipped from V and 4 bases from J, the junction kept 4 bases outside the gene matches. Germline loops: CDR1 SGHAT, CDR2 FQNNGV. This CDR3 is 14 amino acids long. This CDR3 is CASSLGQGRYEQYF. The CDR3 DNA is TGTGCCAGCAGCTTGGGACAGGGTCGGTACGAGCAGTACTTC.

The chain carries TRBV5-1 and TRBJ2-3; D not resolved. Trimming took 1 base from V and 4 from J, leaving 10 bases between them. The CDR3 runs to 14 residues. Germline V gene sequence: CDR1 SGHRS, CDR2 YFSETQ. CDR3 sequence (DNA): TGCGCCAGCAGCTTGAATCCCGACGCAGATACGCAGTATTTT. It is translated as CASSLNPDADTQYF.

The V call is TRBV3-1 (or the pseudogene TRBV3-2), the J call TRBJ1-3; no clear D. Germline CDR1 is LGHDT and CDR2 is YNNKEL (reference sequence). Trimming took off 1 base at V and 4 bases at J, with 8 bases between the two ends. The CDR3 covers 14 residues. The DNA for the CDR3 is TGTGCCAGCAGCCAAGGGACGAGAGGAAACACCATATATTTT. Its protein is CASSQGTRGNTIYF.

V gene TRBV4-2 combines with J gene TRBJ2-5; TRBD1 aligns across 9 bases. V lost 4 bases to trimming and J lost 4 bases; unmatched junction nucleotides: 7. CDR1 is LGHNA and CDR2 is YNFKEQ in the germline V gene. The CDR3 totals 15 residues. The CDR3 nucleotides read TGTGCCAGCAGCCCTTGGGGACAGGGAGCAGAGACCCAGTACTTC. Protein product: CASSPWGQGAETQYF.

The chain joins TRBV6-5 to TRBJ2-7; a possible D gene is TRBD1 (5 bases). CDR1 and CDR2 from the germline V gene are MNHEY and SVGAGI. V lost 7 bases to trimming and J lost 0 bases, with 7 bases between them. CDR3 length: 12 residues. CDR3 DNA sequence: TGTGCCAGCAAAACAGGCTCCTACGAGCAGTACTTC. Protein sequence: CASKTGSYEQYF.

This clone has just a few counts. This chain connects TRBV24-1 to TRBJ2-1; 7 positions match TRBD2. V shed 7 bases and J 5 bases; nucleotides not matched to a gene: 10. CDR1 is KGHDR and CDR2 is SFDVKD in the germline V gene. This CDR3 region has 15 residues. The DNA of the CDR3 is TGTGCCACCAGCGACCGTGGCGGGGGAGACAATGAGCAGTTCTTC. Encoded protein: CATSDRGGGDNEQFF.

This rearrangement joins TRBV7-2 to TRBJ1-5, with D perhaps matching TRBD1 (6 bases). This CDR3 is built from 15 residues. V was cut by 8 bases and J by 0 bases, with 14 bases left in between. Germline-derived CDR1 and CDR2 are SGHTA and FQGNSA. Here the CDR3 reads CASREQGNSNQPQHF. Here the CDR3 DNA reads TGTGCCAGCCGCGAACAGGGAAATAGCAATCAGCCCCAGCATTTT.

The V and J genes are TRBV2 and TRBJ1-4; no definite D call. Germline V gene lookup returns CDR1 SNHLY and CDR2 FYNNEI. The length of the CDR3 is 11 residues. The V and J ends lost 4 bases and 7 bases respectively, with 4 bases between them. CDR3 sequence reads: CASSVSEKLFF. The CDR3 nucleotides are TGTGCCAGCAGTGTTAGTGAAAAACTGTTTTTT.